This T cell receptor (beta chain) was recorded in a study of shared clonotypes between healthy human individuals. Study-wide context: Every donor yielded three CD4 naive, three CD4 memory, two CD8 naive and one CD8 memory plate.

Study-level results: Specimens sampled were limited to blood, with tissue repertoires likely differing. A generally larger estimated richness was seen in naive subsets than in memory subsets.

Regarding this clone: Its antigen is not identified.

Germline CDR1 and CDR2: SNHLY and FYNNEI. The CDR3 consists of 12 residues. The trim removed 6 bases at V and 9 bases at J, leaving 5 bases unmatched. Data came from immunoSEQ multiplex PCR; TCRdb stores just in-frame clones and leaves some out. Of approximately 2,000,000 clones in the sample, 85% to 95% were seen once. Sequencing was performed on naive CD4+ T cells from PBMCs. Subset indicated: CD45RA+ positively selected. The source of this sequence is a young man in good health. Some clones in this sample may be carry-over from other donors' samples. The rearrangement uses TRBV2 and TRBJ2-7, with 10 bases lining up with TRBD1. CDR3 nucleotide sequence: TGTGCCAGCAGGGGGACAGGGGTTGGGCAGTACTTC. This codes for CASRGTGVGQYF.